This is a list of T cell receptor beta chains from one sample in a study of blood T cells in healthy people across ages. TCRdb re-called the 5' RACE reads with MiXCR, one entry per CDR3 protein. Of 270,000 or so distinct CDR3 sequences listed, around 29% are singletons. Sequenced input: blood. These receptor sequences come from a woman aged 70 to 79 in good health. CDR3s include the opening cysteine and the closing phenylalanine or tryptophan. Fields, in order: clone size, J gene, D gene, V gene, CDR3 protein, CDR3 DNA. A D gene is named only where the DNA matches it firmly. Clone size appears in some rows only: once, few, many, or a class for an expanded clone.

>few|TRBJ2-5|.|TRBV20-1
CSAPPWAEGPQETQYF
TGCAGTGCTCCCCCTTGGGCGGAGGGCCCCCAAGAGACCCAGTACTTC
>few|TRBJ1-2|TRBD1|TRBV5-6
CASSPTGFNSGYTF
TGTGCCAGCAGCCCGACAGGGTTTAACTCTGGCTACACCTTC
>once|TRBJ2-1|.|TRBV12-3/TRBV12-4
CASSFGPRNEQFF
TGTGCCAGCAGTTTTGGACCAAGGAATGAGCAGTTCTTC
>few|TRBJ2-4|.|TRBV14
CASSQDSGAGNIQYF
TGTGCCAGCAGCCAAGATTCGGGGGCGGGTAACATTCAGTACTTC
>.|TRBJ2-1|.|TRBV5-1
CASSKGYNEQFF
TGCGCCAGCAGCAAAGGCTACAATGAGCAGTTCTTC
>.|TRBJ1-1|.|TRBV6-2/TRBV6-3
CASFDRQVGEAFF
TGTGCCAGCTTCGACCGCCAGGTTGGTGAAGCTTTCTTT
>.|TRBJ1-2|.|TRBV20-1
CSARGSQGSYGYTF
TGCAGTGCTAGAGGATCTCAGGGGTCCTATGGCTACACCTTC
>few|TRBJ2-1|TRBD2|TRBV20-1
CSASRAGTIPNEQFF
TGCAGTGCTAGCCGAGCGGGGACCATTCCAAATGAGCAGTTCTTC
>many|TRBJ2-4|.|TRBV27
CASSPVVTSKNIQYF
TGTGCCAGCAGCCCCGTGGTGACTAGCAAAAACATTCAGTACTTC
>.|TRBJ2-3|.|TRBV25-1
CASSEVERRSTDTQYF
TGTGCCAGCAGTGAAGTTGAGCGTCGTAGCACAGATACGCAGTATTTT
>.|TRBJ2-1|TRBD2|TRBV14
CATAPAGVLYNEQFF
TGTGCCACTGCCCCAGCGGGAGTCCTTTACAATGAGCAGTTCTTC
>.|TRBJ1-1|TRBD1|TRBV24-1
CATMDRENTEAFF
TGTGCCACCATGGACAGGGAGAACACTGAAGCTTTCTTT
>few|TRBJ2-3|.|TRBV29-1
CSVLGGVGADTQYF
TGCAGCGTTTTAGGAGGAGTTGGGGCAGATACGCAGTATTTT
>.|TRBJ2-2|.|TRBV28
CASTTFEGIAGELFF
TGTGCCAGCACCACCTTTGAGGGAATTGCCGGGGAGCTGTTTTTT
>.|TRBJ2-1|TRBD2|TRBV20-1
CSARTSGTSGRSNEQFF
TGCAGTGCTAGAACCTCCGGGACTAGCGGGAGAAGCAATGAGCAGTTCTTC